This T cell receptor (beta chain) was found in a study of T-cell reconstitution after alpha-beta-depleted transplantation in children. This CDR3 region has 15 residues. The germline CDR1 and CDR2 sequences are LGHDT and YNNKEL (reference sequence). V lost 0 bases to trimming and J lost 10 bases, with 18 bases between them. Molecular barcoding with unique molecular identifiers was used for the TCRbeta library. TCRdb reprocessed the PCR reads via MiXCR and lists one record per CDR3 protein. The table includes around 370,000 distinct CDR3 sequences, approximately 10% detected once. The specimen was PBMCs from the stem cell graft donor, collected from the stem cell graft. The sequence came from a human donor who donated a stem cell graft to a child with acute lymphoblastic leukemia. The rearrangement links TRBV3-1 to TRBJ2-5; D call uncertain. The CDR3 loop reads CASSQDLLQPVSQYF. DNA for the CDR3: TGTGCCAGCAGCCAAGATTTGCTTCAACCTGTGAGCCAGTACTTC.